Sequencing of this TCR beta chain was carried out in a study of shared clonotypes between healthy human individuals. Study background: The study drew on two women and three men aged 18 to 49 as donors. Used for every donor were three CD4 naive, three CD4 memory, two CD8 naive and one CD8 memory plate.

The DNA input per sorted-subset replicate PCR was 150 to 200 ng, corresponding to 28,000 or so T cell genomes. Clones were read by immunoSEQ multiplex PCR, and TCRdb kept only the in-frame ones, dropping some. The data show some 2,000,000 clones, roughly 95% seen once. Naive CD8 cells were CD45RO-negative, positively selected for CCR7, excluding terminally differentiated effector memory CD45RA+ cells. V lost 4 bases and J 4 bases, leaving 13 bases between the germline ends. The CDR3 is 14 amino acids. The V gene's germline CDR1 is PRHDT and CDR2 FYEKMQ (reference sequence). The chain joins TRBV13 to TRBJ1-1; tentatively, D is TRBD1 (6 bases). This receptor was identified in a young man in good health. The sample taken for sequencing was naive CD8+ T cells sorted from blood. The CDR3 spells CASSSHRDGTEAFF. Written as DNA, the CDR3 is TGTGCCAGCAGCTCCCACAGGGACGGCACTGAAGCTTTCTTT.